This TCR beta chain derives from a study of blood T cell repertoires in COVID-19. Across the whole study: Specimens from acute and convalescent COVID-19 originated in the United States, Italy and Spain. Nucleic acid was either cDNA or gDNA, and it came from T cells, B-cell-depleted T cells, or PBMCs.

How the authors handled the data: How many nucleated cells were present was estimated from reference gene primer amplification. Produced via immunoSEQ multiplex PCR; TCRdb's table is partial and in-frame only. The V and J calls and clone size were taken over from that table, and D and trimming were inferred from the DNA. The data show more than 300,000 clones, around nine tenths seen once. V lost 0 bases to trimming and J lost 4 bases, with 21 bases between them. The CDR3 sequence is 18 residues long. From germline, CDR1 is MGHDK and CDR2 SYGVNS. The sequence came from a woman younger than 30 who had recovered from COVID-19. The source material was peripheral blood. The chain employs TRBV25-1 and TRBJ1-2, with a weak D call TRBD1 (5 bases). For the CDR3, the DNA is TGTGCCAGCAGTGAATACCCCCAGGGTGGAGGGGAAGGCTATGGCTACACCTTC. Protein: CASSEYPQGGGEGYGYTF.